The 9 T cell receptor beta chains listed next were all sequenced from one sample in a study of OX40 agonist ivuxolimab in advanced cancers. This table comes from immunoSEQ multiplex PCR, and its TCRdb copy is limited to in-frame clones, with some not included. This table has tens of thousands of clones, just under 95% appearing once. The sample was CD4+ or CD8+ T cells sorted from blood, taken in a trial of the OX40 agonist ivuxolimab. The receptor source for this set is an adult with an advanced solid tumor such as melanoma, head and neck, liver or kidney cancer.

V and J are TRBV7-5 and TRBJ2-1; TRBD2 is the table's D call, not checked against the DNA. TRBV7-5 is a documented pseudogene. CDR3 length equals 16 residues. CDR3 nucleotide sequence: TGTGCCAGAAGCTCTGGTGTGGGACTAGCGGGCTATGAGCAGTTCTTC. The encoded protein is CARSSGVGLAGYEQFF.

J is TRBJ2-2 and V is TRBV21-1. TRBV21-1 is tagged as a pseudogene. The CDR3 is 15 residues long. The CDR3 is CASVCWFQNTGELFF. The CDR3 bases are TGTGCCAGCGTTTGCTGGTTCCAAAACACCGGGGAGCTGTTTTTT.

This clone was found a few times. The rearrangement uses TRBV27 and TRBJ2-1; TRBD2 agrees at 7 bases. This CDR3 is built from 13 residues. Germline V CDR1 and CDR2: MNHEY, SMNVEV (reference sequence). V lost 2 bases to trimming and J lost 14 bases; unmatched junction nucleotides: 9. CDR3 amino acids: CASSLGLGLLKFF. The CDR3 DNA is TGTGCCAGCAGTTTAGGACTAGGGCTTCTTAAGTTCTTC.

This chain links TRBV19 with TRBJ1-2; D may be TRBD1 (5 bases). Per germline, CDR1 LNHDA and CDR2 SQIVND (reference sequence). The V gene lost 1 base and the J gene lost 4 bases, with 16 bases spanning the gap. The CDR3 sequence is 16 residues long. CDR3: CASSIGLAAGPYGYTF. CDR3 coding DNA: TGTGCCAGTAGTATAGGTCTCGCGGCAGGGCCCTATGGCTACACCTTC.

The chain recombines TRBV2 with TRBJ1-2, with D uncertain. Germline CDR1 SNHLY, CDR2 FYNNEI. The CDR3 contains 12 residues. V dropped 7 bases and J dropped 4 bases, with 10 bases sitting between them. This CDR3 is CASTREIYGYTF. The CDR3 coding sequence is TGTGCCAGCACGAGGGAAATCTATGGCTACACCTTC. The full variable domain, completed using reference TRBV2 and TRBJ1-2, is EPEVTQTPSHQVTQMGQEVILRCVPISNHLYFYWYRQILGQKVEFLVSFYNNEISEKSEIFDDQFSVERPDGSNFTLKIRSTKLEDSAMYFCASTREIYGYTFGSGTRLTVV.

This clone has just one count. This sequence joins TRBV7-2 and TRBJ2-3; 8 bases fit TRBD2. After removal of 5 bases from V and 3 bases from J, the junction contained 4 bases not matched to a gene. CDR3 size: 14 residues. Germline V CDR1 and CDR2: SGHTA, FQGNSA. CDR3 in DNA: TGTGCCAGCAGCATGATAGCGGGGACAGATACGCAGTATTTT. The encoded protein is CASSMIAGTDTQYF.

The V call is TRBV5-4, the J call TRBJ2-3; D call uncertain. The CDR3 is 13 amino acids. V was cut by 1 base and J by 1 base, with 4 bases left in between. Per the germline V gene, CDR1 is SGHNT and CDR2 is YYREEE (reference sequence). DNA of the CDR3: TGTGCCAGCAGCTTGATCCGCACAGATACGCAGTATTTT. Translated: CASSLIRTDTQYF.

The chain carries TRBV7-2 and TRBJ2-3; D gene ambiguous. The CDR3 has 15 amino acids. CDR1 is SGHTA and CDR2 is FQGNSA in the germline V gene. V lost 2 bases and J lost 1, with 10 bases in between. The CDR3 nucleotides are TGTGCCAGCAGCTTAAAAAGGCAGGGCACAGATACGCAGTATTTT. Protein: CASSLKRQGTDTQYF.

This clone came up a few times. J is TRBJ1-2 and V is TRBV27; D remains ambiguous. This CDR3 has 12 amino acids. V lost 8 bases and J 8 bases, leaving 15 bases between the germline ends. The germline V gene encodes CDR1 MNHEY and CDR2 SMNVEV (reference sequence). CDR3 in DNA: TGTGCCAGCGGGCCTATCTGGGAGGGCTACACCTTC. It is translated as CASGPIWEGYTF.